Included here is one T cell receptor beta chain sequence, with context. This entry belongs to a study of blood T cell repertoires in COVID-19. Overall study context: Material from acute and convalescent COVID-19 was sourced from the United States, Italy and Spain. Nucleic acid was either cDNA or gDNA, and it came from T cells, B-cell-depleted T cells, or PBMCs.

As originally analysed: Amplification of reference gene primers was used by the study to estimate nucleated cell counts. TCRdb's copy holds only in-frame clones and misses some; the assay was immunoSEQ multiplex PCR. V and J calls plus clone size are reproduced from that table; the DNA served to infer D and trimming. The table records about 190,000 clones, about 88% of them present only once. This receptor was identified in a woman aged 35 to 49 who had recovered from COVID-19. Material for sequencing was peripheral blood.

The CDR3 spells CSVEMGQNTEAFF. In DNA, the CDR3 is TGCAGCGTTGAAATGGGCCAGAACACTGAAGCTTTCTTT. The V call is TRBV29-1, the J call TRBJ1-1; no clear D gene. V gave up 2 bases and J gave up 1 base, with 8 bases separating them. The germline gives CDR1 SQVTM, CDR2 ANQGSEA. CDR3 length: 13 residues.